This T cell receptor beta chain is drawn from a study of cytotoxic CD8 clonotypes in ibrutinib-treated CLL. Germline V lookup: CDR1 SGHTA, CDR2 FQGTGA. CDR3 size: 16 residues. V shed 0 bases and J 5 bases; nucleotides not matched to a gene: 3. The planned depth of sequencing spanned 1 in 200,000 to 1 in 1 million T cells. Produced via immunoSEQ multiplex PCR; TCRdb's table is partial and in-frame only. This repertoire shows 150,000 to 200,000 clones, about 88% found once; its top ten account for more than 2.5%. The specimen comprised PBMCs, sampled at disease progression, from a patient treated with ibrutinib. This chain uses TRBV7-3 with TRBJ2-1; 11 bases fit TRBD2. The TCR sequence derives from a human donor with chronic lymphocytic leukemia. The CDR3, as DNA: TGTGCCAGCAGCTTAACGCCGACTAGCGGGGACAATGAGCAGTTCTTC. As protein: CASSLTPTSGDNEQFF.